Sequencing of this TCR beta chain was carried out in a study of PD-1 blockade in mismatch repair-deficient tumors. Study overall: Enrolled about 2013-2016, patients had progressing, pretreated mismatch repair-deficient cancers of about a dozen types.

As to this clone: Antigen specificity is unknown. An end of the junction differs from the germline gene, which may be a read error.

Produced via immunoSEQ multiplex PCR; TCRdb's table is partial and in-frame only. The sample has some 51,000 clones; roughly 80% are singletons. Findings and limits, study-wide: Tumor-resident clones, often undetectable pretreatment in blood, expanded then contracted after pembrolizumab.

Germline CDR1 MNHEY, CDR2 SMNVEV (reference sequence). This CDR3 has 14 residues. The gene calls are TRBV27 and TRBJ2-1, with 7 bases that match TRBD2. The TCR sequence derives from an adult with mismatch repair-deficient cancer. Source: peripheral blood, taken roughly 20 weeks after starting pembrolizumab. The CDR3 spells CANSRGGTYNEQFF. DNA for the CDR3: TGTGCCAACAGTCGCGGGGGAACCTACAATGAGCAGTTCTTC.